These T cell receptor beta chains were read from a single sample in a study of long-term antiretroviral therapy in people with HIV. TCRdb's table, derived via immunoSEQ multiplex PCR, lists solely in-frame clones and lacks some. Counted here are around 31,000 clones, more than 85% occurring once; the ten biggest clones make up around 7.8%. This material consisted of unsorted PBMCs, taken about 5 years before starting antiretroviral therapy. The receptors here all came from a man aged 45 to 65 with HIV. The CDR3 runs from the conserved cysteine through the conserved F or W. The order of the fields is D gene, V gene, clone size, J gene, CDR3 protein, CDR3 DNA. The D gene is left open where the match is weak. A row's size may be missing; if present it is once, few, many or a size class.

TRBD1	TRBV5-4	.	TRBJ2-4	CASSWTGGKNIQYF	TGTGCCAGCAGCTGGACAGGGGGCAAAAACATTCAGTACTTC
.	TRBV18	.	TRBJ2-2	CASSPPSSGELFF	TGTGCCAGCTCACCACCGAGCAGCGGGGAGCTGTTTTTT
.	TRBV5-1	once	TRBJ2-2	CASSPEVAGELFF	TGCGCCAGCAGCCCGGAGGTCGCCGGGGAGCTGTTTTTT
.	TRBV7-9	.	TRBJ2-4	CASSLSRNIQYF	TGTGCCAGCAGCCTATCGCGGAACATTCAGTACTTC
TRBD2	TRBV7-9	once	TRBJ2-2	CASSRAGAGTGELFF	TGTGCCAGCAGCCGAGCGGGGGCGGGCACCGGGGAGCTGTTTTTT
.	TRBV5-4	.	TRBJ2-2	CASSAVGELFF	TGTGCCAGCAGCGCTGTCGGGGAGCTGTTTTTT
.	TRBV6-5	.	TRBJ1-5	CASSYSGTSNQPQHF	TGTGCCAGCAGTTACTCAGGGACCAGCAATCAGCCCCAGCATTTT
TRBD2	TRBV2	.	TRBJ2-3	CASSSLLAGGLDTQYF	TGTGCCAGCAGTTCCCTACTAGCGGGAGGACTAGATACGCAGTATTTT
.	TRBV18	.	TRBJ1-3	CASSPDTEYSGNTIYF	TGTGCCAGCTCACCGGATACAGAGTACTCTGGAAACACCATATATTTT
.	TRBV18	.	TRBJ2-7	CASSPRQISGEQYF	TGTGCCAGCTCACCGAGGCAAATCTCGGGCGAGCAGTACTTC
TRBD2	TRBV2	.	TRBJ2-2	CASSPGLAPHGELFF	TGTGCCAGCAGTCCGGGACTAGCACCCCACGGGGAGCTGTTTTTT
.	TRBV6-5	.	TRBJ2-3	CASSYDTQYF	TGTGCCAGCAGTTACGATACGCAGTATTTT
.	TRBV11-2	.	TRBJ1-6	CASSLDASSISPLHF	TGTGCCAGCAGCTTAGATGCGAGCTCGATTTCACCCCTCCACTTT
TRBD1	TRBV6-1	.	TRBJ2-7	CASSNGQGTQYF	TGTGCCAGCAGTAACGGACAGGGGACGCAGTACTTC
TRBD2	TRBV7-2	.	TRBJ2-7	CASSRTSGRTEQYF	TGTGCCAGCAGTCGGACTAGCGGGAGGACCGAGCAGTACTTC
.	TRBV9	.	TRBJ2-7	CASSGGAEQYF	TGTGCCAGCAGCGGGGGGGCCGAGCAGTACTTC
.	TRBV4-3	.	TRBJ2-4	CASSQDPGRNGIQYF	TGCGCCAGCAGCCAAGATCCCGGACGGAACGGCATTCAGTACTTC